The present entry profiles one TCR beta chain with its context. This record comes from a study of blood T cell repertoires in COVID-19. Study-level information: COVID-19 samples collected from the United States, Italy and Spain covered acute and convalescent phases.

V gave up 6 bases and J gave up 3 bases, with 11 bases separating them. Germline-derived CDR1 and CDR2 are MDHEN and SYDVKM. This CDR3 region has 13 residues. Seattle researchers signed up patients amid active infection and tracked them longitudinally. Original analysis: For nucleated cells, counts were estimated from reference gene primer amplification. Here immunoSEQ multiplex PCR was the method, and the copy in TCRdb shows in-frame clones only, minus some. Clone size and V and J calls were adopted from that table, with D and trimming inferred from the DNA. The repertoire holds 400,000 to 450,000 clones, with about 91% as singletons.

This sequence joins TRBV28 and TRBJ1-1, with D perhaps TRBD1 (6 bases). Sequencing used peripheral blood. The clonotype originates from a woman aged 35 to 49 with COVID-19, enrolled during active disease. CDR3 DNA sequence: TGTGCCAGCAGGTTGACAGGTGACACTGAAGCTTTCTTT. It codes for CASRLTGDTEAFF.